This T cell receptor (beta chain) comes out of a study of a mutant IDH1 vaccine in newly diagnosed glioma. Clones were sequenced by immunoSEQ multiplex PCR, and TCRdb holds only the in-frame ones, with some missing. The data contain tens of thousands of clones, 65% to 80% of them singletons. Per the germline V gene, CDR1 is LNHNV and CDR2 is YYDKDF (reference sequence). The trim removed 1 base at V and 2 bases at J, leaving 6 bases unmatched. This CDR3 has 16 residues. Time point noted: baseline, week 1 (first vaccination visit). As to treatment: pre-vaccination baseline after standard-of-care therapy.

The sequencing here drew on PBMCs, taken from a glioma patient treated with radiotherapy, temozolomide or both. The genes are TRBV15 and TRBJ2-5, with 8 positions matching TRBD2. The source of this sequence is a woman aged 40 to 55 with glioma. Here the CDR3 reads CATSRGVRGDQETQYF. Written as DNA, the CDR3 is TGTGCCACCAGCAGAGGGGTGCGGGGGGATCAAGAGACCCAGTACTTC.